This TCR beta chain came from a study of shared clonotypes between healthy human individuals. V lost 0 bases, J lost 2 bases, and 5 bases lay in between. Germline lookup yields CDR1 SGHNT and CDR2 YYREEE (reference sequence). This CDR3 has 13 residues. The study, taken as a whole, reports: Limitation of the genetic and exposure-history diversity represented came from the few donors.

Profiled with immunoSEQ multiplex PCR; TCRdb holds only in-frame clones, not every one. The sample yields 950,000 to 1,200,000 clones, roughly 80% seen once. On this clone: Its target is unknown.

The chain joins TRBV5-4 to TRBJ1-1, with D hard to call. This TCR was recovered from a man between 18 and 29 years old in good health. Some clones in this sample may be carry-over from other donors' samples. Source material: memory CD4+ T cells from PBMCs. Subset in this sample: CD45RA-negative fraction. CDR3 in amino acids: CASSLEFNTEAFF. Here the CDR3 DNA reads TGTGCCAGCAGCTTGGAGTTCAACACTGAAGCTTTCTTT.